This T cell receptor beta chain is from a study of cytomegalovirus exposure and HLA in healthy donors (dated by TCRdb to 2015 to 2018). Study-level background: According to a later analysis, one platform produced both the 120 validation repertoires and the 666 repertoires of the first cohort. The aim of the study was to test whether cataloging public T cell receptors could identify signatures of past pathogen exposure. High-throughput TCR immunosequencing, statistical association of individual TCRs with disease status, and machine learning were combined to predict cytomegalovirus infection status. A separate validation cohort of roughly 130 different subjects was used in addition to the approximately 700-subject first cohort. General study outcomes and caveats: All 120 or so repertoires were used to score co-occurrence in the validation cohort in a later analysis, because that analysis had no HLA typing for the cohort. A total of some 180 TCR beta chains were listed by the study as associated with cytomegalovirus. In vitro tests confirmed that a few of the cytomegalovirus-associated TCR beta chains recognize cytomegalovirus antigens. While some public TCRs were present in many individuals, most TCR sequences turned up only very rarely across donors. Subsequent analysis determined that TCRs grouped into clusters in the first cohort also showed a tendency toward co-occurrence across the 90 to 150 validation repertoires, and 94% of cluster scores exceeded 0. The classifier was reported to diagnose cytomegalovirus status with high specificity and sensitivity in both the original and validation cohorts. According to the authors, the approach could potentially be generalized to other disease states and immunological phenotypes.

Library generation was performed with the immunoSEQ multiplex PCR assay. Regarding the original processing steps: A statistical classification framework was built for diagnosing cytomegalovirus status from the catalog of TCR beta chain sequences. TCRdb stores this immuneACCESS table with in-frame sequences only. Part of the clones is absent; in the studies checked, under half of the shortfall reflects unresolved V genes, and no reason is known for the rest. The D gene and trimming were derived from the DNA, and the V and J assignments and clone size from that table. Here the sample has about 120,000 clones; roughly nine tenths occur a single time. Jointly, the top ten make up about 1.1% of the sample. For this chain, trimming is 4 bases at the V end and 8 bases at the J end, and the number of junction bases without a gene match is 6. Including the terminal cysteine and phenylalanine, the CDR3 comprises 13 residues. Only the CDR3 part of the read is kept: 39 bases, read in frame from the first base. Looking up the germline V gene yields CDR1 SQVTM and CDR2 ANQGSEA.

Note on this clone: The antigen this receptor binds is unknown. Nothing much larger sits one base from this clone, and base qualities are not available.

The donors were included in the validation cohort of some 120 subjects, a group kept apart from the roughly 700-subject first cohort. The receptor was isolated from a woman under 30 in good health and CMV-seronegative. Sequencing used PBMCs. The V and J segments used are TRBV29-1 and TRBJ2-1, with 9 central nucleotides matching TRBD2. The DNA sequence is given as TGCAGCGTTGGCGGGGGGGCCTCGTATGAGCAGTTCTTC. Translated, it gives CSVGGGASYEQFF.